The 14 T cell receptor beta chains presented below share a single source sample, sequenced in a study of identifying expanded T cells in peripheral blood. TCRdb keeps only in-frame clones here, not all; method: immunoSEQ multiplex PCR. The sample consists of some 78,000 clones, 88% of them appearing once. Sequenced sample: blood. The receptors were gathered from a person aged 18 to 75 in good health.

This chain links TRBV4-3 with TRBJ1-1; D is ambiguous. The CDR3 is 13 amino acids. Germline lookup yields CDR1 LGHNA and CDR2 YSLEER. Deletions cut 0 bases from V and 1 base from J, with 3 bases between. The CDR3 DNA reads as TGCGCCAGCAGCCAAGACAGGAACACTGAAGCTTTCTTT. Its protein product is CASSQDRNTEAFF.

This chain links TRBV7-2 with TRBJ2-6; D gene uncertain. Germline V CDR1 and CDR2: SGHTA, FQGNSA. The CDR3 runs to 14 residues. V was trimmed by 5 bases and J by 4 bases, leaving 9 bases between them. The CDR3: CASSMGQGANVLTF. CDR3 bases: TGTGCCAGCAGCATGGGCCAAGGGGCCAACGTCCTGACTTTC.

The genes are TRBV11-2 and TRBJ2-7; the D gene is possibly TRBD2 (6 bases). The CDR3 runs 13 residues. V was pared by 4 bases and J by 5 bases, with 12 bases between. Germline V gives CDR1 SGHAT, CDR2 FQNNGV. The CDR3 DNA sequence: TGTGCCAGCAGCTCACTAGCTTTTGACGAGCAGTACTTC. Protein: CASSSLAFDEQYF. The variable domain in full, with the rest retrieved from reference TRBV11-2 and TRBJ2-7, is EAGVAQSPRYKIIEKRQSVAFWCNPISGHATLYWYQQILGQGPKLLIQFQNNGVVDDSQLPKDRFSAERLKGVDSTLKIQPAKLEDSAVYLCASSSLAFDEQYFGPGTRLTVT.

The count of this clone is one. The chain has TRBV5-4 and TRBJ1-6; maybe TRBD1 (5 bases). Germline CDR1 and CDR2: SGHNT and YYREEE (reference sequence). The CDR3 loop spans 16 amino acids. Between the trimmed V and J ends, which lost 4 bases and 0 bases, there was a span of 11 bases. The DNA of the CDR3 is TGTGCCAGCAGCCCCCAGGGCGGCTCCTATAATTCACCCCTCCACTTT. Translated: CASSPQGGSYNSPLHF.

The J gene is TRBJ2-1, the V gene TRBV19; D remains ambiguous. Trimming left V 5 bases short and J 0 bases short, with 11 bases between. The germline V gene has CDR1 LNHDA and CDR2 SQIVND (reference sequence). The CDR3 extends over 15 amino acids. The CDR3 loop is CASSLELSSYNEQFF. The CDR3 DNA is TGTGCCAGTAGTCTTGAGCTGAGCTCCTACAATGAGCAGTTCTTC.

The chain has TRBV2 and TRBJ1-5; TRBD1 agrees at 8 bases. V lost 10 bases to trimming and J lost 0 bases; unmatched junction nucleotides: 5. The germline CDR1 and CDR2 sequences are SNHLY and FYNNEI. The CDR3 extends over 14 amino acids. CDR3 region: CATDRGNSNQPQHF. The CDR3 coding sequence is TGTGCCACCGACAGGGGTAATAGCAATCAGCCCCAGCATTTT.

This clone was detected only once. V gene TRBV4-3 combines with J gene TRBJ2-1; D might be TRBD1 or TRBD2, each matching 6 bases. Germline loops: CDR1 LGHNA, CDR2 YSLEER. V was pared by 0 bases and J by 14 bases, with 11 bases between. CDR3 length: 12 residues. This CDR3 is CASSQDRGREFF. As DNA, the CDR3 is TGCGCCAGCAGCCAAGATCGGGGGCGGGAGTTCTTC.

This chain connects TRBV6-5 to TRBJ2-7; D may correspond to TRBD1 or TRBD2 (6 bases each). The germline V gene encodes CDR1 MNHEY and CDR2 SVGAGI. V was cut by 6 bases and J by 2 bases, with 17 bases left in between. The CDR3 is made up of 15 amino acids. The CDR3 protein is CASSKTEGGAYEQYF. The CDR3 DNA reads as TGTGCCAGCAGCAAAACCGAGGGGGGAGCCTACGAGCAGTACTTC.

CDR3 sequence: CSVGVLGDEQYF. In DNA form, the CDR3 reads TGCAGCGTTGGAGTATTAGGGGACGAGCAGTACTTC. This rearrangement joins TRBV29-1 to TRBJ2-7, with D tentatively TRBD1 (5 bases). This CDR3 has 12 residues. Germline V CDR1 and CDR2: SQVTM, ANQGSEA. Trimming stripped 4 bases from V and 5 bases from J, with 12 bases between.

This chain links TRBV5-1 with TRBJ2-2, with TRBD1 identical over 8 bases. There are 15 residues in the CDR3. The germline CDR1 and CDR2 sequences are SGHRS and YFSETQ. V lost 0 bases to trimming and J lost 6 bases; unmatched junction nucleotides: 4. The CDR3 reads CASSLETGVAGELFF. The CDR3 DNA sequence: TGCGCCAGCAGCTTGGAGACAGGGGTCGCCGGGGAGCTGTTTTTT. The variable domain in full, with the rest retrieved from reference TRBV5-1 and TRBJ2-2, is KAGVTQTPRYLIKTRGQQVTLSCSPISGHRSVSWYQQTPGQGLQFLFEYFSETQRNKGNFPGRFSGRQFSNSRSEMNVSTLELGDSALYLCASSLETGVAGELFFGEGSRLTVL.

The genes are TRBV19 and TRBJ2-7, with a tentative D call TRBD1 (6 bases). This CDR3 is 15 amino acids long. The germline CDR1 and CDR2 sequences are LNHDA and SQIVND (reference sequence). Trimming took 4 bases from V and 0 from J, leaving 13 bases between them. The DNA for the CDR3 is TGTGCCAGTAGTACTAAGACAGGCAGCTCCTACGAGCAGTACTTC. It specifies CASSTKTGSSYEQYF.

The table lists this clone with a count of one. The CDR3 loop reads CASTFRDAQGYPLHF. DNA for the CDR3: TGTGCCAGCACCTTTCGGGACGCGCAAGGGTATCCCCTCCACTTT. The chain employs TRBV6-5 and TRBJ1-6; tentative D call: TRBD1 (5 bases). The CDR3 has 15 amino acids. Germline V gene sequence: CDR1 MNHEY, CDR2 SVGAGI. The V end was cut by 7 bases, the J end by 13 bases, with 23 bases between.

V and J are TRBV19 and TRBJ1-5; D uncertain. Between the trimmed V and J ends, which lost 5 bases and 3 bases, there was a span of 17 bases. Germline V gene sequence: CDR1 LNHDA, CDR2 SQIVND (reference sequence). The CDR3 runs to 16 residues. This CDR3 reads CASSPREGYFNQPQHF. CDR3 DNA: TGTGCCAGTAGTCCCCGGGAGGGCTATTTCAATCAGCCCCAGCATTTT.

The chain carries TRBV7-2 and TRBJ2-7; D is unclear. This CDR3 spans 13 amino acids. Looked up from germline, CDR1 is SGHTA and CDR2 is FQGNSA. Trimming cost V 2 bases and J 3 bases, with 8 bases left between them. CDR3 loop: CASSLWMDYEQYF. The DNA for the CDR3 is TGTGCCAGCAGCTTATGGATGGACTACGAGCAGTACTTC.